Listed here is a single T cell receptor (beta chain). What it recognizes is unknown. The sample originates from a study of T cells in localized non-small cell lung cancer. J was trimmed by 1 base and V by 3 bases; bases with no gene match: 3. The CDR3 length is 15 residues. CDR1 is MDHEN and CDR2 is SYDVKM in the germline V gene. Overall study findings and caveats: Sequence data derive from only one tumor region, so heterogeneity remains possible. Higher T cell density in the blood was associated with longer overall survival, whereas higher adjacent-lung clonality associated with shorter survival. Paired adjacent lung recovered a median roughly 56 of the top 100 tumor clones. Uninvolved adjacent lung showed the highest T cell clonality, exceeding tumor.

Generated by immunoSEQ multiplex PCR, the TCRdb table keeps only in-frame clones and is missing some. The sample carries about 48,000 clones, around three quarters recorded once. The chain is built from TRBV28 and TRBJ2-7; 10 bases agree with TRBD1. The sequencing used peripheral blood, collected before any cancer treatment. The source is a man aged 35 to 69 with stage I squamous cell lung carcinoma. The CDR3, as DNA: TGTGCCAGCAGTTTGTTGGGACAGGGGTCCTACGAGCAGTACTTC. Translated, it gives CASSLLGQGSYEQYF.